The clone carrying this TCR beta chain appeared once. The protocol was immunoSEQ multiplex PCR, while the TCRdb copy is restricted to in-frame clones and leaves out a portion. The sample contains approximately 160,000 clones, approximately 84% of which appear only once. This entry comes from a study of blood T cell repertoires in COVID-19. Sequencing was performed on peripheral blood. The sequence derives from a man between 18 and 29 years old with active or convalescent COVID-19.

CDR3: CASSSGQGNQPQHF. For the CDR3, the DNA is TGTGCCAGCAGCTCGGGACAGGGCAATCAGCCCCAGCATTTT. The V gene is TRBV5-4, the J gene TRBJ1-5; 8 bases line up with TRBD1. The junction had 1 base not matched to a gene; V was cut back by 3 bases and J by 2 bases. This CDR3 is built from 14 residues. Germline V CDR1 and CDR2: SGHNT, YYREEE (reference sequence).